The clone carrying this T cell receptor (beta chain) was seen a single time. This entry comes from a study of blood T cell repertoires in COVID-19. Trimming took off 3 bases at V and 5 bases at J, with 11 bases between the two ends. The CDR3 sequence is 13 residues long. Germline assignment: CDR1 SSHAT and CDR2 FNYEAQ (reference sequence). In the original analysis: Reference gene primer amplification yielded estimated nucleated cell counts. The repertoire was sequenced with immunoSEQ multiplex PCR; TCRdb's copy has only in-frame clones and lacks some. That table is the source of V, J and clone size, and D and trimming were worked out from the DNA. This sample has 90,000 to 120,000 clones, with about 88% found just once.

The sequence derives from a human donor in a cohort sampled during active COVID-19. The rearrangement links TRBV7-7 to TRBJ2-7; maybe TRBD1 (5 bases). The sample was peripheral blood. The CDR3 loop is CASSFGTRDEQYF. The CDR3 DNA reads TGTGCCAGCAGCTTCGGCACCAGGGACGAGCAGTACTTC.